These 26 T cell receptor beta chains were sequenced from one sample in a study of shared T cell receptors in the human thymus. Produced via immunoSEQ multiplex PCR; TCRdb's table is partial and in-frame only. The table shows approximately 400,000 clones, with about 95% occurring only once. The sequencing input was thymocytes. These receptors came from a human donor.

A word on this clone: Distinct nucleotide sequences in the sample also encode this CDR3. The rearrangement joins TRBV28 to TRBJ1-2, with D tentatively TRBD1 (5 bases). CDR1 MDHEN and CDR2 SYDVKM come from the germline V gene. V lost 9 bases to trimming and J lost 5 bases, with 7 bases between them. The CDR3 totals 10 residues. CDR3 coding DNA: TGTGCCAGTAAGGGGTATGGCTACACCTTC. Protein: CASKGYGYTF.

This clone has only one observation. The rearrangement joins TRBV28 to TRBJ2-3; D gene unclear. Trimming shortened V by 3 bases and J by 2 bases, and 21 bases separated the two germline ends. The CDR3 consists of 18 residues. CDR1 is MDHEN, CDR2 SYDVKM, per germline. CDR3 residues: CASSFRGPSRYLTDTQYF. The CDR3 DNA is TGTGCCAGCAGTTTCCGAGGCCCTTCCCGTTATCTCACAGATACGCAGTATTTT.

CDR3 protein: CASRGGFLAGGPEETQYF. The CDR3 DNA follows: TGTGCCAGCAGGGGCGGGTTTTTAGCGGGAGGCCCTGAAGAGACCCAGTACTTC. The chain joins TRBV2 to TRBJ2-5; TRBD2 aligns across 10 bases. With 6 bases clipped from V and 3 bases from J, the junction kept 16 bases outside the gene matches. The CDR3 has 18 residues. Germline values: CDR1 SNHLY, CDR2 FYNNEI.

The gene calls are TRBV28 and TRBJ1-1, with D perhaps matching TRBD1 (6 bases). This CDR3 has 13 amino acids. CDR1 is MDHEN, CDR2 SYDVKM, per germline. V lost 8 bases, J lost 3 bases, and 13 bases lay in between. In DNA form, the CDR3 reads TGTGCCAGCCGAGGACAGTCTCACACTGAAGCTTTCTTT. Translation gives CASRGQSHTEAFF.

This rearrangement joins TRBV30 to TRBJ1-5; 7 nucleotides match TRBD1. V gave up 2 bases and J gave up 6 bases; unmatched junction bases: 4. This CDR3 spans 13 amino acids. Germline CDR1 reads GTSNPN; CDR2 reads SVGIG (reference sequence). The CDR3 nucleotides read TGTGCCTGGAGTCCCGACAGGGCTCAGCCCCAGCATTTT. Translation: CAWSPDRAQPQHF.

The rearrangement uses TRBV7-7 and TRBJ2-5; D unclear. The CDR3 has 10 amino acids. Trimming took off 9 bases at V and 4 bases at J, with 6 bases between the two ends. The germline V gene encodes CDR1 SSHAT and CDR2 FNYEAQ (reference sequence). The CDR3 is CARLRETQYF. DNA for the CDR3: TGTGCCAGACTGAGAGAGACCCAGTACTTC.

This clone has a single count. This sequence joins TRBV19 and TRBJ2-7; TRBD1 matches at 8 bases. Germline V lookup: CDR1 LNHDA, CDR2 SQIVND (reference sequence). The V segment lost 6 bases and the J segment 3 bases; nucleotides outside the gene matches: 7. The CDR3 has 14 amino acids. The CDR3 loop reads CASSDGTGYYEQYF. The CDR3 nucleotides are TGTGCCAGTAGCGACGGGACAGGCTACTACGAGCAGTACTTC.

J is TRBJ2-2 and V is TRBV5-6; TRBD1 matches at 9 bases. Germline CDR1 and CDR2: SGHDT and YYEEEE. The CDR3 covers 16 residues. V was clipped by 0 bases and J by 7 bases; unmatched bases: 7. This CDR3 is CASSLGTGVSSGELFF. The CDR3, as DNA: TGTGCCAGCAGCTTGGGGACAGGGGTTAGTAGCGGGGAGCTGTTTTTT.

This chain connects TRBV28 to TRBJ2-7; TRBD2 matches 7 bases. Per the germline V gene, CDR1 is MDHEN and CDR2 is SYDVKM. The V gene end was trimmed by 2 bases and the J gene end by 3 bases; junction bases not matched to a gene: 19. The CDR3 runs 19 residues. The CDR3 loop is CASSLRPSGAGGSYYEQYF. The CDR3 DNA reads as TGTGCCAGCAGTTTAAGGCCTAGCGGAGCTGGTGGATCTTACTACGAGCAGTACTTC.

V is TRBV11-3 and J is TRBJ1-3; no clear D. Between the trimmed V and J ends, which lost 0 bases and 0 bases, there was a span of 12 bases. This CDR3 region has 17 residues. Germline CDR1 and CDR2: SGHNT and YENEEA. This CDR3 reads CASSLDPVQDSGNTIYF. The CDR3 region has the DNA TGTGCCAGCAGCTTAGACCCCGTACAAGACTCTGGAAACACCATATATTTT. The full variable domain, with the rest looked up from reference TRBV11-3 and TRBJ1-3, is EAGVVQSPRYKIIEKKQPVAFWCNPISGHNTLYWYLQNLGQGPELLIRYENEEAVDDSQLPKDRFSAERLKGVDSTLKIQPAELGDSAVYLCASSLDPVQDSGNTIYFGEGSWLTVV.

In regard to this clone: The sample contains more than one DNA sequence encoding this CDR3. The chain combines TRBV27 with TRBJ1-1; D remains ambiguous. This CDR3 has 14 residues. Germline assignment: CDR1 MNHEY and CDR2 SMNVEV (reference sequence). Trimming cost V 1 base and J 4 bases, with 10 bases left between them. The CDR3, as DNA: TGTGCCAGCAGTTTATGGGGAAGCGGCACTGAAGCTTTCTTT. Amino acid sequence: CASSLWGSGTEAFF.

The chain links TRBV29-1 to TRBJ2-1, with 9 bases aligning to TRBD2. Germline V gene sequence: CDR1 SQVTM, CDR2 ANQGSEA. The CDR3 covers 19 residues. After removal of 7 bases from V and 0 bases from J, the junction contained 19 bases not matched to a gene. This CDR3 reads CSAGAGGPPLKSSYNEQFF. CDR3 nucleotides: TGCAGCGCCGGAGCGGGAGGTCCTCCCCTCAAAAGCTCCTACAATGAGCAGTTCTTC.

The rearrangement uses TRBV19 and TRBJ2-5; weak D call: TRBD1 (5 bases). The V end was cut by 4 bases, the J end by 5 bases, with 17 bases between. The germline V gene encodes CDR1 LNHDA and CDR2 SQIVND (reference sequence). This CDR3 region has 15 residues. CDR3 residues: CASSTLDLGAETQYF. CDR3 coding DNA: TGTGCCAGTAGTACCCTAGATCTAGGGGCGGAGACCCAGTACTTC.

Here the CDR3 DNA reads TGCAGCGTTGGGACAGGGCCCAATACCCAGTACAATGAGCAGTTCTTC. This translates into CSVGTGPNTQYNEQFF. The chain is built from TRBV29-1 and TRBJ2-1, with 8 bases matching TRBD1. From germline, CDR1 is SQVTM and CDR2 ANQGSEA. This CDR3 contains 16 residues. J gave up 4 bases and V 4 bases, and 12 bases lay outside the gene matches.

This rearrangement joins TRBV5-8 to TRBJ1-1; TRBD1 aligns across 7 bases. V was clipped by 5 bases and J by 0 bases; unmatched bases: 10. CDR3 length: 16 amino acids. The germline gives CDR1 SGHTS, CDR2 YDEGEE. CDR3 nucleotide sequence: TGTGCCAGCAGGACCGACAGGGCTCCCATGAACACTGAAGCTTTCTTT. This gives the protein CASRTDRAPMNTEAFF.

The rearrangement joins TRBV27 to TRBJ2-1; 15 bases align to TRBD2. Germline CDR1 reads MNHEY; CDR2 reads SMNVEV (reference sequence). The CDR3 has 19 amino acids. Losses at the gene ends were 0 bases for V and 4 bases for J; bases not matched to a gene: 7. Here the CDR3 reads CASSLSSGTSGRLYNEQFF. The CDR3 coding sequence is TGTGCCAGCAGTTTATCTAGTGGGACTAGCGGGAGGCTATACAATGAGCAGTTCTTC.

V is TRBV27 and J is TRBJ1-5, with a weak D call TRBD1 (6 bases). The V and J ends lost 5 bases and 6 bases respectively, with 17 bases between them. This CDR3 spans 15 amino acids. Germline V gives CDR1 MNHEY, CDR2 SMNVEV (reference sequence). The CDR3 here is CASSAVTGRGQPQHF. CDR3 in DNA: TGTGCCAGCAGTGCAGTCACAGGGAGGGGTCAGCCCCAGCATTTT.

V gene TRBV6-6 combines with J gene TRBJ1-5; 7 bases are shared with TRBD1. Looked up from germline, CDR1 is MNHNY and CDR2 is SVGAGI (reference sequence). The CDR3 is made up of 14 amino acids. J was trimmed by 3 bases and V by 6 bases; bases with no gene match: 5. DNA of the CDR3: TGTGCCAGCAGGAGACAGGGACCCAATCAGCCCCAGCATTTT. Translated: CASRRQGPNQPQHF.

This chain joins TRBV19 and TRBJ2-1; 12 bases line up with TRBD2. The V segment lost 7 bases and the J segment 0 bases; nucleotides outside the gene matches: 16. Germline V gene sequence: CDR1 LNHDA, CDR2 SQIVND (reference sequence). CDR3 size: 20 residues. In DNA, the CDR3 is TGTGCCAGTACCCCGAGGGCGGGACTAGCGGGCCTGCGCTCCTACAATGAGCAGTTCTTC. Its translation: CASTPRAGLAGLRSYNEQFF.

The J gene is TRBJ1-5, the V gene TRBV27; D is undetermined. Germline assignment: CDR1 MNHEY and CDR2 SMNVEV (reference sequence). CDR3 length: 15 amino acids. Trimming shortened V by 6 bases and J by 4 bases, and 16 bases separated the two germline ends. The CDR3 DNA follows: TGTGCCAGCAGGATCGGGTGGAAAAGGAATCAGCCCCAGCATTTT. Translated, it gives CASRIGWKRNQPQHF.

This sequence joins TRBV7-9 and TRBJ2-1; maybe TRBD1 (5 bases). The CDR3 runs to 16 residues. The V gene's germline CDR1 is SEHNR and CDR2 FQNEAQ (reference sequence). V lost 4 bases and J lost 4, with 17 bases in between. The CDR3 sequence: CASSSTVQGGYNEQFF. The CDR3 bases are TGTGCCAGCAGCTCGACCGTTCAGGGTGGATACAATGAGCAGTTCTTC.

The V gene is TRBV28, the J gene TRBJ2-1, with D possibly TRBD2 on 5 matching bases. V was shortened by 1 base and J by 7 bases, with 17 bases between the two germline ends. Germline V lookup: CDR1 MDHEN, CDR2 SYDVKM. This CDR3 has 16 residues. Here the CDR3 reads CASSLSTGKSGNEQFF. The CDR3 nucleotides are TGTGCCAGCAGTTTATCGACGGGAAAATCGGGGAATGAGCAGTTCTTC.

Written as DNA, the CDR3 is TGTGCCAGCCGGGGTAGGGGCACAGATACGCAGTATTTT. It specifies CASRGRGTDTQYF. The rearrangement uses TRBV19 and TRBJ2-3; tentative D call: TRBD2 (5 bases). CDR1 is LNHDA and CDR2 is SQIVND in the germline V gene (reference sequence). The CDR3 is 13 residues long. The germline V and J ends were trimmed by 9 bases and 1 base, with 11 bases remaining between them.

The chain combines TRBV28 with TRBJ2-1; a weak D match, TRBD1 (6 bases). Trimming took off 7 bases at V and 2 bases at J, with 15 bases between the two ends. The germline V gene encodes CDR1 MDHEN and CDR2 SYDVKM. The CDR3 covers 15 residues. The CDR3 region has the DNA TGTGCCAGCACCTCCGGGACATGGACCTACAATGAGCAGTTCTTC. Amino acids: CASTSGTWTYNEQFF.

This clone came up a few times. This chain connects TRBV5-6 to TRBJ1-2; TRBD1 aligns across 7 bases. Germline lookup yields CDR1 SGHDT and CDR2 YYEEEE. This CDR3 spans 17 amino acids. V dropped 0 bases and J dropped 3; count of bases not matched to a gene: 11. CDR3 protein: CASSLGGDRLPYYGYTF. The CDR3 DNA reads TGTGCCAGCAGCTTGGGCGGGGACAGACTCCCTTACTATGGCTACACCTTC.

The chain combines TRBV5-4 with TRBJ2-2; D might be TRBD2 (6 bases). The CDR3 has 13 residues. CDR1 and CDR2 (germline): SGHNT, YYREEE (reference sequence). The ends were cut back, 5 bases at V and 10 bases at J, with 15 bases in the middle. CDR3 region: CASRRWGEKELFF. The CDR3 DNA is TGTGCCAGCAGGAGATGGGGGGAGAAGGAGCTGTTTTTT.